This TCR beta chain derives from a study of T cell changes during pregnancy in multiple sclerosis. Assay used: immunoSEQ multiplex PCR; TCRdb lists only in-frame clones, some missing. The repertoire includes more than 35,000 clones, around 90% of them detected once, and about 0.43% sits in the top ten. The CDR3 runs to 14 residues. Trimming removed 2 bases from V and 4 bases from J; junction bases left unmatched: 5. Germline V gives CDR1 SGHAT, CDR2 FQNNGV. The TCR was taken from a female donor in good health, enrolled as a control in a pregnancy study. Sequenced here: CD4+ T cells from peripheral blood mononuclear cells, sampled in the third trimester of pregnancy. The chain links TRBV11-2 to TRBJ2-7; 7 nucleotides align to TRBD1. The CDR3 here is CASSLLAGGYEQYF. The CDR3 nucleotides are TGTGCCAGCAGCTTATTGGCAGGGGGATACGAGCAGTACTTC. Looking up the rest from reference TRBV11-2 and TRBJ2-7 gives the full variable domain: EAGVAQSPRYKIIEKRQSVAFWCNPISGHATLYWYQQILGQGPKLLIQFQNNGVVDDSQLPKDRFSAERLKGVDSTLKIQPAKLEDSAVYLCASSLLAGGYEQYFGPGTRLTVT.